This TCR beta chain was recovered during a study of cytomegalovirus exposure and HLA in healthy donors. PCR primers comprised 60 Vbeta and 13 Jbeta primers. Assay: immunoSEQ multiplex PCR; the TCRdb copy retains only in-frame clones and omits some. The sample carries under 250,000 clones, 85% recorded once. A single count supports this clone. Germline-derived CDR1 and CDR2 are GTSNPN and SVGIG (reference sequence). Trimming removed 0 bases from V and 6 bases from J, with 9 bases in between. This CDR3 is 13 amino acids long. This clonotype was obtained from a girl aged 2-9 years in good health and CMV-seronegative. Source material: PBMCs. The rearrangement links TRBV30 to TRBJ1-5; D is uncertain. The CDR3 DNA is TGTGCCTGGAGTGTACAAGCGGGTCAGCCCCAGCATTTT. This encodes CAWSVQAGQPQHF.